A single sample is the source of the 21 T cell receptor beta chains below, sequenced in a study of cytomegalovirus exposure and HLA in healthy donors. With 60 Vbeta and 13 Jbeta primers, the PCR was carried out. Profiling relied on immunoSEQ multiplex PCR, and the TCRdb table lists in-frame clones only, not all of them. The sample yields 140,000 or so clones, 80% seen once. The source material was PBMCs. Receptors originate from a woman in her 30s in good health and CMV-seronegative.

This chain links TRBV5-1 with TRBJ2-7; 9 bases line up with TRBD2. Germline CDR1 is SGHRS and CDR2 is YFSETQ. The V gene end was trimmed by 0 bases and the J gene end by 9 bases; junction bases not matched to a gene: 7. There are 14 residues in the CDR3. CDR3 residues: CASSLASGNTGQYF. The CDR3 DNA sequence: TGCGCCAGCAGCTTGGCTAGCGGGAATACGGGGCAGTACTTC.

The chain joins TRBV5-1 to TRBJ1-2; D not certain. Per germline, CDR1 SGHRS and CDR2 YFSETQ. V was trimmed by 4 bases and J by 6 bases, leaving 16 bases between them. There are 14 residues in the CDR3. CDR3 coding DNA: TGCGCCAGCAGCCCCCGAGGAGGTGCGGATGGCTACACCTTC. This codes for CASSPRGGADGYTF.

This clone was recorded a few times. The CDR3 is CASSEGARWGYTF. The DNA of the CDR3 is TGTGCCAGCAGTGAGGGGGCTCGTTGGGGCTACACCTTC. V usage is TRBV6-1 and J usage is TRBJ1-2, with a possible D match to TRBD1 (6 bases). Germline CDR1 is MNHNS and CDR2 is SASEGT. Trimming cost V 3 bases and J 8 bases, with 13 bases left between them. The CDR3 is made up of 13 amino acids.

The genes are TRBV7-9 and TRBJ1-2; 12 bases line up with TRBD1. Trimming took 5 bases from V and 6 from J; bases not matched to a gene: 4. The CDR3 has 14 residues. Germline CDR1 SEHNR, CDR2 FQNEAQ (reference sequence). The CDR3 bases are TGTGCCAGCAGCGCCAGGGACAGGGGGCATGGCTACACCTTC. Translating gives CASSARDRGHGYTF.

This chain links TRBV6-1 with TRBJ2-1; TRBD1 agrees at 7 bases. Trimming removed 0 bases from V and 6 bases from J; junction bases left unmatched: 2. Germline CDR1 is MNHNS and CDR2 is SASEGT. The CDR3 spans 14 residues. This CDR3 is CASSEAPGGNEQFF. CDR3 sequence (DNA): TGTGCCAGCAGTGAAGCTCCAGGGGGCAATGAGCAGTTCTTC.

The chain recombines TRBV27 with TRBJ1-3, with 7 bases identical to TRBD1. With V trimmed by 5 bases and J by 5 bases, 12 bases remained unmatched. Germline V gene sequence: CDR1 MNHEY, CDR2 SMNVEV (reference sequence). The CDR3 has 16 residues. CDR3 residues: CASSARTGDGRNTIYF. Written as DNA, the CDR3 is TGTGCCAGCAGTGCCCGGACAGGCGACGGTAGAAACACCATATATTTT.

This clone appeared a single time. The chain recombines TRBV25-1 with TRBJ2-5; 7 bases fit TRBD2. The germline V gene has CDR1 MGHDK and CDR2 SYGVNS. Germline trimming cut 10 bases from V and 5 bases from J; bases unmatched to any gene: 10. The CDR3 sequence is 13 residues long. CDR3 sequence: CATSGGGEETQYF. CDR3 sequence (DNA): TGTGCCACCTCAGGTGGGGGGGAGGAGACCCAGTACTTC.

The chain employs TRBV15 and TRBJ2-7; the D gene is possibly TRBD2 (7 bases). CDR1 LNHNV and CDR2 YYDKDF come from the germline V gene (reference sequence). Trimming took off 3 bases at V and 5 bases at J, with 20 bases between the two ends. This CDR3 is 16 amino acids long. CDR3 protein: CATSRIGGGRFNEQYF. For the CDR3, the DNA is TGTGCCACCAGCAGGATTGGGGGCGGGAGATTCAACGAGCAGTACTTC.

DNA for the CDR3: TGCAGGGGGGCTATCGGTGATACGCAGTATTTT. Translated: CRGAIGDTQYF. The chain links TRBV20-1 to TRBJ2-3; possible D gene TRBD1, 6 bases. CDR1 and CDR2 (germline): DFQATT, SNEGSKA (reference sequence). This CDR3 is 11 amino acids long.

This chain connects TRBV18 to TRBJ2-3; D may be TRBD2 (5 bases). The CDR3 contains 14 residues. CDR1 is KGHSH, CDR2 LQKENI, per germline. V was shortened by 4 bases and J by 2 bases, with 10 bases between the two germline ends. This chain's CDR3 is CASSRGSHTDTQYF. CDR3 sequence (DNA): TGTGCCAGCTCACGAGGGTCTCACACAGATACGCAGTATTTT.

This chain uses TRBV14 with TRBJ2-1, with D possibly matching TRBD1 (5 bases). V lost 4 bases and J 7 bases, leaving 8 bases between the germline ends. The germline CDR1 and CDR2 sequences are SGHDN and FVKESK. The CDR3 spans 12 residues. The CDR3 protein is CASSLAGNEQFF. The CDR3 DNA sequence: TGTGCCAGCAGCCTGGCAGGGAATGAGCAGTTCTTC. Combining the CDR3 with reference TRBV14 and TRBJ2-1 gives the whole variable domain EAGVTQFPSHSVIEKGQTVTLRCDPISGHDNLYWYRRVMGKEIKFLLHFVKESKQDESGMPNNRFLAERTGGTYSTLKVQPAELEDSGVYFCASSLAGNEQFFGPGTRLTVL.

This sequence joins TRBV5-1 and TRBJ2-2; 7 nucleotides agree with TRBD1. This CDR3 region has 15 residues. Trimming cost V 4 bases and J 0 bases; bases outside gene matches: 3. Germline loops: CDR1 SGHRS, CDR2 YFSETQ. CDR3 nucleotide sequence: TGCGCCAGCAGCGATGGACAGGCGAACACCGGGGAGCTGTTTTTT. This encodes CASSDGQANTGELFF.

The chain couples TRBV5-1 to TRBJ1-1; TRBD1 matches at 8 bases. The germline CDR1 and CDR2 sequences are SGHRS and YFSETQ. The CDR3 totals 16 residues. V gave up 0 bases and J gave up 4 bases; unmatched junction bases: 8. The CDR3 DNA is TGCGCCAGCAGCTTGGACCGCAGGGGGCTGGTCACTGAAGCTTTCTTT. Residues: CASSLDRRGLVTEAFF.

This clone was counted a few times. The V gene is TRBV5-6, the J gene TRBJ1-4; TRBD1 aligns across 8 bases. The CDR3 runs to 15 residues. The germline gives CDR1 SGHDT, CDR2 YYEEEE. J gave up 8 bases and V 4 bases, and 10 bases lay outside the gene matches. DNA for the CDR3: TGTGCCAGCAGCACCCGACAGGGGCCGGGGGAAAAACTGTTTTTT. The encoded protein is CASSTRQGPGEKLFF.

CDR3: CASSQEEQAGEAFF. In DNA form, the CDR3 reads TGTGCCAGCAGCCAAGAAGAACAGGCTGGTGAAGCTTTCTTT. The chain uses TRBV14 and TRBJ1-1; tentatively, D is TRBD1 (5 bases). Germline-derived CDR1 and CDR2 are SGHDN and FVKESK. Trimming removed 0 bases from V and 7 bases from J, with 12 bases in between. The CDR3 sequence is 14 residues long. Full variable domain (remainder filled in from reference TRBV14 and TRBJ1-1): EAGVTQFPSHSVIEKGQTVTLRCDPISGHDNLYWYRRVMGKEIKFLLHFVKESKQDESGMPNNRFLAERTGGTYSTLKVQPAELEDSGVYFCASSQEEQAGEAFFGQGTRLTVV.

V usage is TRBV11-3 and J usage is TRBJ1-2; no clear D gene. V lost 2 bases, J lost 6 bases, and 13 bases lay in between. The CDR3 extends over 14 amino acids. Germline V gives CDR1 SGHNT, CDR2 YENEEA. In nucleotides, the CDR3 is TGTGCCAGCAGCTTATCACCGGAGCCGGATGGCTACACCTTC. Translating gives CASSLSPEPDGYTF.

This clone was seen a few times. The CDR3 sequence: CASSQDRAQNTEAFF. In DNA form, the CDR3 reads TGCGCCAGCAGCCAAGACAGGGCGCAGAACACTGAAGCTTTCTTT. The chain carries TRBV4-1 and TRBJ1-1, with a possible D match to TRBD1 (5 bases). The CDR3 has 15 amino acids. V lost 0 bases and J 1 base, leaving 9 bases between the germline ends. Germline loops: CDR1 MGHRA, CDR2 YSYEKL.

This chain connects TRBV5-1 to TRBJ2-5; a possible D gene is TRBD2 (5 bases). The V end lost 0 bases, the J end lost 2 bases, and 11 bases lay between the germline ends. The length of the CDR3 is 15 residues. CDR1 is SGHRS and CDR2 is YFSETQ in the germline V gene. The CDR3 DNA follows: TGCGCCAGCAGCTTGGGTTATGGACTGCAAGAGACCCAGTACTTC. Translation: CASSLGYGLQETQYF.

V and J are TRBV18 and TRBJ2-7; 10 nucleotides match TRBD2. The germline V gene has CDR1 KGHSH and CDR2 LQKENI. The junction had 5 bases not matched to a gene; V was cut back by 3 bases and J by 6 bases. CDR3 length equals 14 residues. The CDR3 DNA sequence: TGTGCCAGCTCACCTGGTAGCGGGAGGAGCGAGCAGTACTTC. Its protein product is CASSPGSGRSEQYF.

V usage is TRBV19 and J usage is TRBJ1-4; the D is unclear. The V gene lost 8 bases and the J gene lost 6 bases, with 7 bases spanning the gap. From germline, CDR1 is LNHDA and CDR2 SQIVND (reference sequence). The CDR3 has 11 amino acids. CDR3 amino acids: CASEVDEKLFF. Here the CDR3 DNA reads TGTGCCAGTGAGGTAGATGAAAAACTGTTTTTT.

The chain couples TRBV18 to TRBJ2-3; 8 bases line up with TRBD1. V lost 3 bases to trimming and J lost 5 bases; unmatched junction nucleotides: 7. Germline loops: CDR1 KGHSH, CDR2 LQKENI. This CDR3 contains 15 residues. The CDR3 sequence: CASSPGTGPEDTQYF. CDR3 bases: TGTGCCAGCTCACCCGGGACAGGACCTGAAGATACGCAGTATTTT.